This is a list of T cell receptor beta chains from one sample in a study of CD8 T cells in ankylosing spondylitis. A single record per CDR3 protein comes from TCRdb applying MiXCR to the 5' RACE reads. This table has under 300,000 distinct CDR3 sequences, approximately 9% appearing once. Material: blood, either unsorted or a sorted T cell fraction (not recorded which). The receptors stem from a male donor with ankylosing spondylitis or in good health (not recorded which). Both conserved end residues are part of each CDR3. A D gene is named only where the DNA matches it firmly. Clone size is given for some rows only: seen once, a few or many times, or a class if the clone is expanded.

j_call clone_size v_call d_call cdr3_nt cdr3_aa
TRBJ1-1 few TRBV30 . TGTGCCTTCGGACAGCAGAACACTGAAGCTTTCTTT CAFGQQNTEAFF
TRBJ2-3 many TRBV20-1 . TGCAGTGCACTACTTCTTCGGGACACAGATACGCAGTATTTT CSALLLRDTDTQYF
TRBJ2-1 few TRBV12-3/TRBV12-4 . TGTGCCAGCAGCCCCAGGGGCTACAATGAGCAGTTCTTC CASSPRGYNEQFF
TRBJ2-2 . TRBV6-2/TRBV6-3 TRBD2 TGTGCCAGCCTTACCCAGGGACTACGCGGGACCGGGGAGCTGTTTTTT CASLTQGLRGTGELFF
TRBJ1-1 many TRBV25-1 . TGTGCCAGCAGTGAATCACCCGGGGGACCTTTCTTT CASSESPGGPFF
TRBJ2-2 many TRBV29-1 . TGCAGCGTTGAAATCGGCGGATCGAACACCGGGGAGCTGTTTTTT CSVEIGGSNTGELFF
TRBJ2-2 many TRBV9 TRBD1 TGTGCCAGCAGCCCCGGGGACAGTCTTACCGGGGAGCTGTTTTTT CASSPGDSLTGELFF
TRBJ2-2 many TRBV7-7 . TGTGCTAGCAGCCCAAGATGGGGGCCCGGGGAGCTGTTTTTT CASSPRWGPGELFF
TRBJ1-5 few TRBV18 . TGTGCCAGCTCATCCCTTAGCGGAAGCAATCAGCCCCAGCATTTT CASSSLSGSNQPQHF
TRBJ2-7 many TRBV20-1 TRBD2 TGCAGTGCTAGAGATAGTACGGGGGGATCTAACGAGCAGTACTTC CSARDSTGGSNEQYF
TRBJ2-7 many TRBV19 . TGTGCCAGTAGTATAGAAGCCCACAGAACCTACGAGCAGTACTTC CASSIEAHRTYEQYF
TRBJ1-2 many TRBV28 . TGTGCCAGCAGTTTGCCCGGGGGCGCTTCTGGCTATGGCTACACCTTC CASSLPGGASGYGYTF
TRBJ2-4 . TRBV6-5 . TGTGCCAGCAGTTACTCCTACGGGTTAGGGGCCCGAAACATTCAGTACTTC CASSYSYGLGARNIQYF
TRBJ2-3 many TRBV5-1 . TGCGCCAGCAGCTCGCGGACAGATACGCAGTATTTT CASSSRTDTQYF
TRBJ2-7 few TRBV5-1 . TGCGCCAGTAAGGACGGTCCGACCCAGCCGAACGAGCAGTACTTC CASKDGPTQPNEQYF
TRBJ1-2 many TRBV7-2 . TGTGCCAGCAGCTTAGCTGGGGCAGACTATGGCTACACCTTC CASSLAGADYGYTF
TRBJ2-7 . TRBV27 . TGTGCCAGCAGTCAGGAACGCGGCGAGCAGTACTTC CASSQERGEQYF
TRBJ1-1 many TRBV18 . TGTGCCAGCTCACCGAGGGTAACTGAAGCTTTCTTT CASSPRVTEAFF
TRBJ2-7 many TRBV28 . TGTGCCAGCAGCCGGGTGGGGACTTTCCTCTACGAGCAGTACTTC CASSRVGTFLYEQYF
TRBJ2-5 many TRBV5-1 . TGCGCCAGCAGCTTGGCGGGCAGGGCTCAAGAGACCCAGTACTTC CASSLAGRAQETQYF
TRBJ1-4 many TRBV5-1 . TGCGCCAGCGGGAGGGGATCCACTAATGAAAAACTGTTTTTT CASGRGSTNEKLFF
TRBJ2-1 many TRBV5-1 . TGCGCCAGCAGCTTGATCAGCAATGAGCAGTTCTTC CASSLISNEQFF
TRBJ2-1 . TRBV20-1 TRBD1 TGCAGTGCTAGGGGACTTCAGGGGGCGATGGATGAGCAGTTCTTC CSARGLQGAMDEQFF
TRBJ1-2 many TRBV3-1 . TGTGCCAGCAGCCAAACCTCGATGAGACCCTATGGCTACACCTTC CASSQTSMRPYGYTF
TRBJ1-1 few TRBV6-1 TRBD1 TGTGCCAGCAAAATTGGGACAGTCAACACTGAAGCTTTCTTT CASKIGTVNTEAFF
TRBJ1-2 many TRBV6-5 . TGTGCCAGCGGGGAAGACAGTAACTTCTCCTATGGCTACACCTTC CASGEDSNFSYGYTF
TRBJ2-5 many TRBV20-1 . TGCAGTGCTAGAGGGGTAGCAGGAGAGACCCAGTACTTC CSARGVAGETQYF
TRBJ1-3 many TRBV15 . TGTGCCACCAGCAGAGACACAGTTGGGGGAAACACCATATATTTT CATSRDTVGGNTIYF
TRBJ2-1 many TRBV30 . TGTGCCTGGAGTGTGGGGATAGGGTACAATGAGCAGTTCTTC CAWSVGIGYNEQFF
TRBJ1-1 . TRBV5-6 . TGTGCCAGCAGCTTGGGGACGGACGAAGCTTTCTTT CASSLGTDEAFF
TRBJ2-1 many TRBV6-6 . TGTGCCAGCAGTTACGGGGTAAATGAGCAGTTCTTC CASSYGVNEQFF
TRBJ2-1 . TRBV7-2 TRBD2 TGTGCCAGCAGCTACGGCGGGGGGGCGATTGAGCAGTTCTTC CASSYGGGAIEQFF
TRBJ1-6 . TRBV5-1 TRBD1 TGCGCCAGCAGCTTGGCAGATAGGGGACAGGGGCTTTCACCCCTCCACTTT CASSLADRGQGLSPLHF
TRBJ1-5 few TRBV30 TRBD1 TGTGCCTGGAGTCCAGACAGGGGAGGGCAGCCCCAGCATTTT CAWSPDRGGQPQHF
TRBJ2-7 . TRBV20-1 . TGCAGTGCTATTAGCGAATCCTACGAGCAGTACTTC CSAISESYEQYF
TRBJ1-1 . TRBV3-1 . TGTGCCAGCACCCCGGAAGGGTACACTGAAGCTTTCTTT CASTPEGYTEAFF
TRBJ2-7 many TRBV6-1 . TGTGCCAGCAGTGAAGCGCTTCTGGGATCGTACGAGCAGTACTTC CASSEALLGSYEQYF
TRBJ2-7 many TRBV7-2 TRBD2 TGTGCCAGCAGCTGGGGCGGGAGTACGTACGAGCAGTACTTC CASSWGGSTYEQYF
TRBJ2-2 many TRBV6-5 TRBD2 TGTGCCAGCAGTTTGACTAGCGGGAGGTCCGGGGAGCTGTTTTTT CASSLTSGRSGELFF
TRBJ2-3 . TRBV7-9 . TGTGCCAGCAGCTTCGGGGGTGGGAGCACAGATACGCAGTATTTT CASSFGGGSTDTQYF
TRBJ1-2 . TRBV12-3/TRBV12-4 TRBD1 TGTGCCAGCAGTTTGTCACAGGGGGCCCTCTATGGCTACACCTTC CASSLSQGALYGYTF
TRBJ2-5 many TRBV5-1 TRBD1 TGCGCCAGCAGCTTGTCACAGGGGGCGTCAGAGACCCAGTACTTC CASSLSQGASETQYF
TRBJ2-5 once TRBV10-1 . TGCGCCGGCAGCCAAGCAGGCGGGGAGACCCAGTACTTC CAGSQAGGETQYF
TRBJ2-7 many TRBV29-1 TRBD2 TGCAGCGTATTAAAACTAGCGGGGGTCTCCTACGAGCAGTACTTC CSVLKLAGVSYEQYF
TRBJ2-2 . TRBV4-1 . TGCGCCAGCAGCCAAGTGAGTTCCGGGGAGCTGTTTTTT CASSQVSSGELFF
TRBJ2-1 . TRBV27 TRBD2 TGTGCCAGCAGTCGCCAGACCCCAGCGGGGGCCAATGAGCAGTTCTTC CASSRQTPAGANEQFF
TRBJ2-5 . TRBV5-4 . TGTGCCAGCAGCTTTTGGGGGGCCCTGAAGACCCAGTACTTC CASSFWGALKTQYF
TRBJ2-7 . TRBV30 TRBD1 TGTGCCTGGAGTCTCGGGACAGGGGACTACGAGCAGTACTTC CAWSLGTGDYEQYF
TRBJ2-7 many TRBV19 TRBD1 TGTGCCAGTAGGGAGCCCGGGACAGGATCATTTTACTTC CASREPGTGSFYF
TRBJ2-3 many TRBV27 . TGTGCCAGCAGTAATAGCGGCCTTTTCACAGATACGCAGTATTTT CASSNSGLFTDTQYF
TRBJ1-5 many TRBV27 TRBD1 TGTGCCAGCAGTCCCTCGACAGGGAACAATCAGCCCCAGCATTTT CASSPSTGNNQPQHF
TRBJ2-7 . TRBV27 TRBD2 TGTGCCAGCACACCCCTGACTAGCTCGGTCTACGAGCAGTACTTC CASTPLTSSVYEQYF
TRBJ1-5 many TRBV4-2 . TGTGCCAGCAGCCAAGATCGGGGCAGGGATAGCAATCAGCCCCAGCATTTT CASSQDRGRDSNQPQHF
TRBJ2-1 many TRBV5-1 TRBD2 TGCGCCAGCAGCTCTAGCGGGAGGGCCCACAATGAGCAGTTCTTC CASSSSGRAHNEQFF
TRBJ2-7 many TRBV6-2/TRBV6-3 TRBD1 TGTGCCAGCTACCACGGGACAGGGTTTTCCTACGAGCAGTACTTC CASYHGTGFSYEQYF
TRBJ1-5 . TRBV6-2/TRBV6-3 . TGTGCCAGCAGTTACAACAGTAATAGCAATCAGCCCCAGCATTTT CASSYNSNSNQPQHF
TRBJ1-4 many TRBV7-9 TRBD1 TGTGCCAGCAGCTTAGCACAGGGGAGGGATGAAAAACTGTTTTTT CASSLAQGRDEKLFF